This T cell receptor (beta chain) was found in a study of shared clonotypes between healthy human individuals. Whole-study context: CD4 naive cells filled three plates per donor, CD4 memory three, CD8 naive two and CD8 memory one.

Produced via immunoSEQ multiplex PCR; TCRdb's table is partial and in-frame only. This sample has roughly 1,100,000 clones, with about 75% found just once. The CDR3 is 14 residues long. V was trimmed by 0 bases and J by 3 bases, leaving 10 bases between them. Germline V gives CDR1 SGHRS, CDR2 YFSETQ. To note about this clone: Its specificity is not known.

Whole-study results and caveats: The study generally estimated greater richness for naive than memory subsets. Clonotypes which were not shared had lower generation probabilities than clonotypes that all four donors shared. In the sorted subsets, rarefaction showed sequencing was incomplete despite large depth.

This rearrangement joins TRBV5-1 to TRBJ2-7; weak D call: TRBD2 (6 bases). The sequenced material came from memory CD4+ T cells sorted from blood. The subset: CD45RA-negative fraction. The clonotype comes from a man between 18 and 29 years old in good health. DNA of the CDR3: TGCGCCAGCAGCTTGGCGGGGGTAGGCTACGAGCAGTACTTC. Translating gives CASSLAGVGYEQYF.